The entry below gives a single T cell receptor (beta chain) sequence along with its context. Its antigen is unidentified. This CDR3 contains 17 residues. Unmatched junction bases numbered 8, after V lost 6 bases and J lost 0 bases. Germline CDR1 and CDR2: MNHEY and SMNVEV (reference sequence). This sample is part of a study of T cells in tuberculosis. Unsorted cryopreserved PBMC were sequenced, averaging around 100,000 T cells per clinical donor. Study results and caveats: The TCR-beta difference was not significant; alpha differences partly reflected length. Active tuberculosis alpha repertoires lay closer to GMM-specific TCRs than controls'. Classification accuracy was around 85% (AUROC 0.8 to 0.9) with the GMM-specific repertoire.

Profiling relied on immunoSEQ multiplex PCR, and the TCRdb table lists in-frame clones only, not all of them. Of around 25,000 clones in the sample, 85% to 95% were seen once. The receptor's source is a donor between 10 and 29 years old with latent tuberculosis or without tuberculosis infection. Some clones in this sample may be carry-over from other donors' samples. The sequenced sample was PBMCs. This chain joins TRBV27 and TRBJ2-7; 13 positions agree with TRBD2. In DNA, the CDR3 is TGTGCCAGCAGCCCCGCGACTAGCGGGGGGTTCTCCTACGAGCAGTACTTC. Amino acid sequence: CASSPATSGGFSYEQYF.